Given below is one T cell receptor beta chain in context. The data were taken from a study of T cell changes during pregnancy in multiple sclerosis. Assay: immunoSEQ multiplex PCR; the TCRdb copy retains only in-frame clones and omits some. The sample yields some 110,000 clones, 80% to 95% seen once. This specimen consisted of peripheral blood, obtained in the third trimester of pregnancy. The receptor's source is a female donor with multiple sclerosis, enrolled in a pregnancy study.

In nucleotides, the CDR3 is TGTGCCAGCAGCACTGGGACTAGCACCGGGGAGCTGTTTTTT. It is translated as CASSTGTSTGELFF. The V and J genes are TRBV9 and TRBJ2-2; 8 bases map to TRBD2. CDR3 length: 14 amino acids. Germline loops: CDR1 SGDLS, CDR2 YYNGEE. V was clipped by 4 bases and J by 4 bases; unmatched bases: 3.